This T cell receptor beta chain was retrieved from a study of blood T cells in healthy people across ages. Study-level background: With template switching, about one barcoded beta molecule was captured per two T cells.

The use of a sample-barcoded 5' primer and a J-beta primer mix characterized a second PCR of roughly 7 to 11 cycles. Using its own MiXCR run on the 5' RACE reads, TCRdb lists one record per CDR3 protein. The data show 780,000 or so distinct CDR3 sequences, just under 25% seen once. Germline loops: CDR1 SEHNR, CDR2 FQNEAQ (reference sequence). The CDR3 runs 15 residues. The germline V and J ends were trimmed by 5 bases and 0 bases, with 13 bases remaining between them. The sample was also reused in another study, on T cells of mothers and their children. That paper states: In unrelated and related pairs, TCR recombination output is shaped in a similar way by thymic selection. Related mother-child pairs showed slightly, non-significantly higher overlap than unrelated pairs.

The sequencing sample was made of blood. This TCR was recovered from a boy aged 5 to 17 in good health. The V and J genes are TRBV7-9 and TRBJ1-2, with D hard to call. The CDR3 reads CASSPNFGTNYGYTF. CDR3 DNA sequence: TGTGCCAGCAGCCCCAATTTTGGGACTAACTATGGCTACACCTTC.